The 23 T cell receptor beta chains below were found in one sample sequenced in a study of cytomegalovirus exposure and HLA in healthy donors. The method was immunoSEQ multiplex PCR; TCRdb's version includes in-frame clones alone and lacks a portion of them. The sample consists of 110,000 or so clones, less than 90% of them appearing once. Sequencing was performed on PBMCs. These receptor sequences come from a man between 18 and 35 years old in good health and CMV-seropositive.

This chain joins TRBV7-9 and TRBJ2-1, with 12 bases that match TRBD2. Germline V gene lookup returns CDR1 SEHNR and CDR2 FQNEAQ (reference sequence). With V trimmed by 1 base and J by 10 bases, 5 bases remained unmatched. CDR3 size: 15 residues. The CDR3 sequence: CASSLGLAGATEQFF. The CDR3 coding sequence is TGTGCCAGCAGCTTAGGACTAGCGGGGGCCACGGAGCAGTTCTTC. Variable domain in full (rest from reference TRBV7-9 and TRBJ2-1): DTGVSQNPRHKITKRGQNVTFRCDPISEHNRLYWYRQTLGQGPEFLTYFQNEAQLEKSRLLSDRFSAERPKGSFSTLEIQRTEQGDSAMYLCASSLGLAGATEQFFGPGTRLTVL.

This clone has a single count. CDR3 in DNA: TGCGCCAGCAGCCAAGAAAACAAAGCTTTCTTT. Translated: CASSQENKAFF. The chain couples TRBV4-1 to TRBJ1-1, with D unclear. CDR1 and CDR2 (germline): MGHRA, YSYEKL. Trimming pared 0 bases from V and 9 bases from J, leaving 5 bases between. This CDR3 comprises 11 residues.

The rearrangement links TRBV18 to TRBJ1-1, with a weak D call TRBD1 (5 bases). This CDR3 is built from 15 residues. Germline V gene sequence: CDR1 KGHSH, CDR2 LQKENI. V lost 3 bases, J lost 7 bases, and 18 bases lay in between. CDR3 nucleotides: TGTGCCAGCTCACCTCTACAGGCCAGGTCAATTGAAGCTTTCTTT. Translation gives CASSPLQARSIEAFF.

This rearrangement joins TRBV27 to TRBJ1-5, with unresolved D. CDR1 MNHEY and CDR2 SMNVEV come from the germline V gene (reference sequence). V lost 4 bases and J 4 bases, leaving 8 bases between the germline ends. The CDR3 spans 13 residues. CDR3 sequence: CASSYTINQPQHF. The CDR3 DNA follows: TGTGCCAGCAGTTACACCATTAATCAGCCCCAGCATTTT.

The V and J genes are TRBV2 and TRBJ2-3; tentatively, D is TRBD1 (7 bases). Germline CDR1 reads SNHLY; CDR2 reads FYNNEI. The V gene lost 3 bases and the J gene lost 6 bases, with 13 bases spanning the gap. The CDR3 length is 14 residues. In DNA, the CDR3 is TGTGCCAGCAGTGACCAGGGGGGCGCGGATACGCAGTATTTT. It specifies CASSDQGGADTQYF.

The chain couples TRBV27 to TRBJ1-2; 7 bases map to TRBD1. CDR1 is MNHEY, CDR2 SMNVEV, per germline (reference sequence). The V gene end was trimmed by 6 bases and the J gene end by 8 bases; junction bases not matched to a gene: 12. The CDR3 consists of 14 residues. The CDR3 coding sequence is TGTGCCAGCAGCTTCGGCAGGGGGGTAGGGGGCTACACCTTC. Amino acids: CASSFGRGVGGYTF.

CDR3 sequence reads: CASTLAGGGSYEQYF. The CDR3 region has the DNA TGTGCCAGCACCCTCGCGGGGGGGGGTTCCTACGAGCAGTACTTC. V is TRBV28 and J is TRBJ2-7; TRBD2 aligns across 9 bases. Looked up from germline, CDR1 is MDHEN and CDR2 is SYDVKM. V was clipped by 7 bases and J by 1 base; unmatched bases: 8. The length of the CDR3 is 15 residues. The full variable domain, rest sourced from reference TRBV28 and TRBJ2-7, is DVKVTQSSRYLVKRTGEKVFLECVQDMDHENMFWYRQDPGLGLRLIYFSYDVKMKEKGDIPEGYSVSREKKERFSLILESASTNQTSMYLCASTLAGGGSYEQYFGPGTRLTVT.

Here the CDR3 reads CASSLTTIAYGYTF. The CDR3 coding sequence is TGCGCCAGCAGCTTGACCACGATAGCCTATGGCTACACCTTC. The chain is built from TRBV5-1 and TRBJ1-2; no clear D gene. Germline V gene lookup returns CDR1 SGHRS and CDR2 YFSETQ. This CDR3 spans 14 amino acids. Trimming stripped 1 base from V and 4 bases from J, with 11 bases between.

CDR3 coding DNA: TGTGCCAGCAGTGACCGGGGGGGGGCAACAGATACGCAGTATTTT. It translates to CASSDRGGATDTQYF. The chain recombines TRBV6-4 with TRBJ2-3, with TRBD2 identical over 8 bases. V was clipped by 2 bases and J by 3 bases; unmatched bases: 4. Germline CDR1 MRHNA, CDR2 SNTAGT. This CDR3 has 15 amino acids.

The V call is TRBV7-8, the J call TRBJ2-1, with TRBD1 matching over 10 bases. Germline V gives CDR1 SGHVS, CDR2 FQNEAQ. The CDR3 covers 15 residues. V was pared by 5 bases and J by 5 bases, with 6 bases of the junction left unmatched. The DNA of the CDR3 is TGTGCCAGCAGCATAACCGGGACAGGGGACAATGAGCAGTTCTTC. It specifies CASSITGTGDNEQFF. Together with reference TRBV7-8 and TRBJ2-1, the CDR3 gives the full variable domain: GAGVSQSPRYKVAKRGQDVALRCDPISGHVSLFWYQQALGQGPEFLTYFQNEAQLDKSGLPSDRFFAERPEGSVSTLKIQRTQQEDSAVYLCASSITGTGDNEQFFGPGTRLTVL.

V and J are TRBV28 and TRBJ1-2; D is possibly TRBD1 (5 bases). The germline V gene encodes CDR1 MDHEN and CDR2 SYDVKM. The ends were cut back, 2 bases at V and 14 bases at J, with 24 bases in the middle. CDR3 length equals 15 residues. The CDR3 region is CASSLGGSNAWVGTF. The CDR3 DNA follows: TGTGCCAGCAGTTTAGGGGGGTCAAATGCTTGGGTAGGGACCTTC.

The rearrangement joins TRBV27 to TRBJ2-3; weak D call: TRBD2 (6 bases). Germline CDR1 reads MNHEY; CDR2 reads SMNVEV (reference sequence). The V end was cut by 3 bases, the J end by 1 base, with 8 bases between. This CDR3 comprises 14 residues. This CDR3 is CASSFSGGTDTQYF. The CDR3, as DNA: TGTGCCAGCAGTTTCTCGGGAGGCACAGATACGCAGTATTTT.

The chain uses TRBV4-1 and TRBJ2-5, with 8 bases aligning to TRBD1. Trimming removed 3 bases from V and 1 base from J; junction bases left unmatched: 4. Germline V CDR1 and CDR2: MGHRA, YSYEKL. The CDR3 is made up of 15 amino acids. The DNA of the CDR3 is TGCGCCAGCAGCCAGACAGGGGCGGCCCAAGAGACCCAGTACTTC. This encodes CASSQTGAAQETQYF.

This chain uses TRBV6-5 with TRBJ1-4; D may be TRBD1 (5 bases). CDR3 length: 15 amino acids. CDR1 and CDR2 (germline): MNHEY, SVGAGI. Between the trimmed V and J ends, which lost 2 bases and 8 bases, there was a span of 15 bases. CDR3 coding DNA: TGTGCCAGCAGTTACCTTAAGGGGATGGCGGAAAAACTGTTTTTT. Translating it yields CASSYLKGMAEKLFF.

This chain joins TRBV19 and TRBJ1-5; D not resolved. There are 15 residues in the CDR3. Germline V gives CDR1 LNHDA, CDR2 SQIVND (reference sequence). The V gene lost 1 base and the J gene lost 5 bases, with 12 bases spanning the gap. The CDR3, as DNA: TGTGCCAGTAGTATAGCAACAGATGTTTATCAGCCCCAGCATTTT. Protein sequence: CASSIATDVYQPQHF. The full variable domain, its missing parts supplied by reference TRBV19 and TRBJ1-5, is DGGITQSPKYLFRKEGQNVTLSCEQNLNHDAMYWYRQDPGQGLRLIYYSQIVNDFQKGDIAEGYSVSREKKESFPLTVTSAQKNPTAFYLCASSIATDVYQPQHFGDGTRLSIL.

The chain combines TRBV7-2 with TRBJ2-6, with D possibly matching TRBD2 (5 bases). Trimming stripped 5 bases from V and 6 bases from J, with 17 bases between. CDR1 is SGHTA and CDR2 is FQGNSA in the germline V gene. This CDR3 has 16 residues. Here the CDR3 DNA reads TGTGCCAGCAGCCCCGGCGTACATAGCGAGGCCAACGTCCTGACTTTC. It codes for CASSPGVHSEANVLTF. The entire variable domain, with the rest obtained from reference TRBV7-2 and TRBJ2-6, is as follows: GAGVSQSPSNKVTEKGKDVELRCDPISGHTALYWYRQSLGQGLEFLIYFQGNSAPDKSGLPSDRFSAERTGGSVSTLTIQRTQQEDSAVYLCASSPGVHSEANVLTFGAGSRLTVL.

The V call is TRBV18, the J call TRBJ1-5; tentatively, D is TRBD1 (5 bases). Trimming removed 2 bases from V and 5 bases from J, with 7 bases in between. Germline CDR1 KGHSH, CDR2 LQKENI. The CDR3 has 13 amino acids. The CDR3 region has the DNA TGTGCCAGCTCACCAACGGGGGATCAGCCCCAGCATTTT. It is translated as CASSPTGDQPQHF.

V gene TRBV7-2 combines with J gene TRBJ2-7, with D possibly being TRBD2 (7 bases). The CDR3 contains 15 residues. With 5 bases removed from V and 0 bases from J, the gap between germline ends came to 14 bases. Per the germline V gene, CDR1 is SGHTA and CDR2 is FQGNSA. The CDR3 sequence: CASSPQGGGSYEQYF. DNA of the CDR3: TGTGCCAGCAGCCCCCAGGGAGGGGGCTCCTACGAGCAGTACTTC.

Only one count was recorded for this clone. The V and J genes are TRBV5-1 and TRBJ2-7; tentatively, D is TRBD2 (6 bases). CDR1 and CDR2 (germline): SGHRS, YFSETQ. This CDR3 has 16 residues. The V gene lost 3 bases and the J gene lost 2 bases, with 18 bases spanning the gap. In DNA, the CDR3 is TGCGCCAGCAGCTCGCCAACGCGGGGCAGTCCCTACGAGCAGTACTTC. It specifies CASSSPTRGSPYEQYF.

The chain has TRBV11-2 and TRBJ1-1; D is unresolved. The CDR3 spans 13 residues. Trimming took 3 bases from V and 3 from J, leaving 8 bases between them. The germline gives CDR1 SGHAT, CDR2 FQNNGV. CDR3: CASSFRRDTEAFF. CDR3 sequence (DNA): TGTGCCAGCAGCTTTCGGAGGGACACTGAAGCTTTCTTT.

A few counts support this clone. The rearrangement joins TRBV6-1 to TRBJ2-7; TRBD2 is a possible D gene (6 bases). There are 13 residues in the CDR3. Trimming stripped 11 bases from V and 2 bases from J, with 16 bases between. Germline V lookup: CDR1 MNHNS, CDR2 SASEGT. The CDR3 region is CALVRDGAYEQYF. CDR3 coding DNA: TGTGCCCTGGTGCGGGACGGAGCCTACGAGCAGTACTTC.

V gene TRBV5-1 combines with J gene TRBJ2-2, with D tentatively TRBD1 (6 bases). This CDR3 is built from 15 residues. Looked up from germline, CDR1 is SGHRS and CDR2 is YFSETQ. The V and J ends lost 2 bases and 2 bases respectively, with 10 bases between them. CDR3 loop: CASSLRDTNTGELFF. CDR3 nucleotide sequence: TGCGCCAGCAGCTTACGGGACACTAACACCGGGGAGCTGTTTTTT.

The chain uses TRBV13 and TRBJ1-6, with 10 positions matching TRBD1. Germline CDR1 is PRHDT and CDR2 is FYEKMQ (reference sequence). The CDR3 has 15 residues. V lost 7 bases to trimming and J lost 3 bases; unmatched junction nucleotides: 3. CDR3 sequence: CASTRTGGYNSPLHF. The CDR3 DNA is TGTGCCAGCACGCGGACAGGGGGCTATAATTCACCCCTCCACTTT.